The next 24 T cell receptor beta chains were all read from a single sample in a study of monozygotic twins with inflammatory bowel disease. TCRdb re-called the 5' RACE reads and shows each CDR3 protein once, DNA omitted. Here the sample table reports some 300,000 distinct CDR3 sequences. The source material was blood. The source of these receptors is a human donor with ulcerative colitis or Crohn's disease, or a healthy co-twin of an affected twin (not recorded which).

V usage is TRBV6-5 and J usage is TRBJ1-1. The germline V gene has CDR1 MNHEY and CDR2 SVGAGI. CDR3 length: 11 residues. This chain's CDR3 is CASSYAHKAFF.

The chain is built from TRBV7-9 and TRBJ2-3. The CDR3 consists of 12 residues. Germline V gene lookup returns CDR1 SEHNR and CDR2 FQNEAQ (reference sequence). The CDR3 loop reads CASSTTRNTQYF.

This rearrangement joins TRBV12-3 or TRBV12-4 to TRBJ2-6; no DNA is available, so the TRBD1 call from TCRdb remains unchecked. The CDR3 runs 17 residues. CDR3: CASSLGQGAKGANVLTF.

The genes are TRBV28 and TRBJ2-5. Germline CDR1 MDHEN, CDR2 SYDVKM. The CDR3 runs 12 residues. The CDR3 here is CATRGTSETQYF.

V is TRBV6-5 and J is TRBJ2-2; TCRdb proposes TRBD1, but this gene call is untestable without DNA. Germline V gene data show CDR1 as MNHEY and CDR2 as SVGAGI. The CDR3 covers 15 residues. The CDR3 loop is CASSYGQAAGGELFF.

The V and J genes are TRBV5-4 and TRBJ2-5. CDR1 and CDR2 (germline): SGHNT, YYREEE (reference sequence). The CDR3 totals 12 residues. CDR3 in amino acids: CASSLDAETQYF.

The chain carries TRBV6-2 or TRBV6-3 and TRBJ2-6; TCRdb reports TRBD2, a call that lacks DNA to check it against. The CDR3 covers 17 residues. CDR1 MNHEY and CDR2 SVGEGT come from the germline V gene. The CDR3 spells CASSWGQAFSGANVLTF.

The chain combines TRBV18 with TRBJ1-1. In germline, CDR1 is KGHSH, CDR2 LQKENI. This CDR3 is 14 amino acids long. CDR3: CASSPTGVNTEAFF.

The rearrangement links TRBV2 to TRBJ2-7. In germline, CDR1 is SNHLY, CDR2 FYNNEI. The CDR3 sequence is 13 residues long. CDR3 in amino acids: CASRRQGSYEQYF.

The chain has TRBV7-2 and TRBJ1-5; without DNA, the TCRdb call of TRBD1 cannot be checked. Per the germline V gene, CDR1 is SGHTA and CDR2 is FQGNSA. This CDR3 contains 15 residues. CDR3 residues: CASSLVGTADQPQHF.

The CDR3 loop is CASSQDYLARSSYNEQFF. The chain links TRBV4-3 to TRBJ2-1; the TCRdb D gene call, TRBD2, has no DNA to confirm it. Germline CDR1 and CDR2: LGHNA and YSLEER. This CDR3 region has 18 residues.

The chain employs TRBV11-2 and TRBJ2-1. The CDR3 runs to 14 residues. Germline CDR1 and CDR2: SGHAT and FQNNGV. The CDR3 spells CASSLDGRRNEQFF.

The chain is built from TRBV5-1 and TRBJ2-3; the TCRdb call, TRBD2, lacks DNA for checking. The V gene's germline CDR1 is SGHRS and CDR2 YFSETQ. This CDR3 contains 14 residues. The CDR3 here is CASSLERETDTQYF.

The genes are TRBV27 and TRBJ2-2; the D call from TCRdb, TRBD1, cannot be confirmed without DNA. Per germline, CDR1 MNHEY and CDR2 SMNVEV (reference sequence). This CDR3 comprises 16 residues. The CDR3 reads CASSPSGTRNTGELFF.

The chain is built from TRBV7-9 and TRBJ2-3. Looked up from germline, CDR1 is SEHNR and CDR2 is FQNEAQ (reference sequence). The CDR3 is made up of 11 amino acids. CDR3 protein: CASSAVDTQYF.

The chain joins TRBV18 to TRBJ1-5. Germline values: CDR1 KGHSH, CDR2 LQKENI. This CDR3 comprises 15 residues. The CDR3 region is CASSIDGNSNQPQHF.

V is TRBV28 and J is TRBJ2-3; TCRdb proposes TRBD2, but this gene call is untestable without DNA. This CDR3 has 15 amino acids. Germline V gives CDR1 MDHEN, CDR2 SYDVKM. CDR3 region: CASSFGGRATGTQYF.

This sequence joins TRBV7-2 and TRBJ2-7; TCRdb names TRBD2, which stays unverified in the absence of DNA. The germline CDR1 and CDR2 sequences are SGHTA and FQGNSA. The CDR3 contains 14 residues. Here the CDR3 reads CASSLGQGPWEQYF.

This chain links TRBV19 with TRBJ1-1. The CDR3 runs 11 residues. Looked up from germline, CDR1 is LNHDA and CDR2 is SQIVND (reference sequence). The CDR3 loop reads CASSIKTTAFF. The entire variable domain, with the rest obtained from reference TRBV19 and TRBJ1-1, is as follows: DGGITQSPKYLFRKEGQNVTLSCEQNLNHDAMYWYRQDPGQGLRLIYYSQIVNDFQKGDIAEGYSVSREKKESFPLTVTSAQKNPTAFYLCASSIKTTAFFGQGTRLTVV.

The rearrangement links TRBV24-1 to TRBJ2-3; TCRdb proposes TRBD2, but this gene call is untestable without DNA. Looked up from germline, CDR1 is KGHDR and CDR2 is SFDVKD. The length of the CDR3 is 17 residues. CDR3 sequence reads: CATSDATSGGAKDTQYF.

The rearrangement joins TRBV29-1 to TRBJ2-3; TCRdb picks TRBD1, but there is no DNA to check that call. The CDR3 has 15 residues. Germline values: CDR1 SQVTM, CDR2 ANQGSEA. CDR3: CSVEQSGGATDTQYF.

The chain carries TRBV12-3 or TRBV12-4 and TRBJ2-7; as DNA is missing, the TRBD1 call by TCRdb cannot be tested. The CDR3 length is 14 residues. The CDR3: CASTKGGVDFEQYF.

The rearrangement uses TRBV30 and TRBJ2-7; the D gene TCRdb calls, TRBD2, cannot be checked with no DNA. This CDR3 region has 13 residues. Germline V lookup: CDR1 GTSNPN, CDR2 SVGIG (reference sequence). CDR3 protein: CAWTSGRSYEQYF.

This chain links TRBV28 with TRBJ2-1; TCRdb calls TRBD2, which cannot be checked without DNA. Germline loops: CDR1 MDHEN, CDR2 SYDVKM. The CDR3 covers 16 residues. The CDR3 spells CASSLRGLAGEDEQFF.